This T cell receptor (beta chain) came from a study of CD8+ T cells in alopecia areata. The study's findings and limits: Scalp repertoires also include resident alphabeta T cells from normal skin. Lesional scalp, especially alopecia totalis/universalis, showed higher clonality than normal scalp.

The CDR3 covers 17 residues. Germline loops: CDR1 MGHRA, CDR2 YSYEKL. The V end was cut by 0 bases, the J end by 8 bases, with 22 bases between. Worth noting for this clone: What it binds is not known.

Sequencing used cDNA as its template, made by extracting RNA and reverse transcribing it. Data came from immunoSEQ multiplex PCR; TCRdb stores just in-frame clones and leaves some out. The sample yields about 200,000 clones, 56% seen once. The specimen sequenced was CD8+ T cells sorted from blood. The chain is built from TRBV4-1 and TRBJ1-2; D is possibly TRBD1 (6 bases). The receptor was derived from a human donor in good health. The CDR3 loop is CASSQDRTQGTGRGYTF. The CDR3 DNA reads TGCGCCAGCAGCCAAGATCGTACGCAGGGGACCGGACGCGGCTACACCTTC.